The 4 T cell receptor beta chains reported below all come from one sample, sequenced in a study of spatial heterogeneity in lung cancer. MiXCR, run by TCRdb on the 5' RACE reads, gives a single entry per CDR3 protein. The sample yields more than 95,000 distinct CDR3 sequences, more than 10% seen once. The time point: blood at routine non-recurrence follow-up after resection. Researchers sequenced whole RNA taken from tumor, nontumor lung or frozen PBMC without sorting. The sequenced sample was PBMCs, obtained at follow-up. These receptors were taken from a male donor with early-stage non-small cell lung cancer.

CDR3 sequence reads: CASSLSSVNTEAFF. CDR3 in DNA: TGTGCCAGCAGCTTAAGTTCAGTGAACACTGAAGCTTTCTTT. The chain recombines TRBV7-9 with TRBJ1-1; D is unresolved. This CDR3 region has 14 residues. V lost 2 bases and J 0 bases, leaving 7 bases between the germline ends. In germline, CDR1 is SEHNR, CDR2 FQNEAQ (reference sequence).

This clonotype was seen repeatedly, ten times or more. The V gene is TRBV4-3, the J gene TRBJ2-1, with D perhaps matching TRBD1 (5 bases). Germline V gene lookup returns CDR1 LGHNA and CDR2 YSLEER. V lost 0 bases to trimming and J lost 10 bases, with 10 bases between them. The CDR3 covers 13 residues. CDR3 nucleotide sequence: TGCGCCAGCAGCCAAGAGCAGGGAACCGAGCAGTTCTTC. Its protein product is CASSQEQGTEQFF.

This clonotype was observed many times. This chain connects TRBV5-1 to TRBJ1-5, with TRBD1 matching 7 bases. In germline, CDR1 is SGHRS, CDR2 YFSETQ. The CDR3 covers 16 residues. The V and J ends lost 0 bases and 6 bases, in that order; junction bases with no gene match: 9. In nucleotides, the CDR3 is TGCGCCAGCAGCTTGGGGGACCGACAGGGTGGTCAGCCCCAGCATTTT. Translation gives CASSLGDRQGGQPQHF.

This clonotype was detected only a few times. This chain connects TRBV3-1 to TRBJ1-3; D unclear. Germline CDR1 is LGHDT and CDR2 is YNNKEL (reference sequence). This CDR3 has 15 residues. The ends were cut back, 5 bases at V and 0 bases at J, with 11 bases in the middle. The CDR3 bases are TGTGCCAGCAGCTATGGACGGGACTCTGGAAACACCATATATTTT. This encodes CASSYGRDSGNTIYF. Using reference TRBV3-1 and TRBJ1-3 for the parts outside the CDR3, the full variable domain is DTAVSQTPKYLVTQMGNDKSIKCEQNLGHDTMYWYKQDSKKFLKIMFSYNNKELIINETVPNRFSPKSPDKAHLNLHINSLELGDSAVYFCASSYGRDSGNTIYFGEGSWLTVV.